The rows below give T cell receptor beta chains drawn from one sample of a study of T cells in Graves' hyperthyroidism and ophthalmopathy. TCRdb fed the multiplex PCR reads into MiXCR, producing one record per CDR3 protein. The table has roughly 300,000 distinct CDR3 sequences, 15% to 20% seen once. The sequenced sample consisted of blood. The receptors were sampled from a woman aged 50 to 60 with Graves' hyperthyroidism. Each CDR3 is given with its conserved first and last residue. D genes are given only for firm matches. Size values are once, few and many counts, or a class for expanded clones, and some rows have none.

>TRBV6-5|-|TRBJ2-1|13|-
CASSNLLDVEQFF
>TRBV4-1|-|TRBJ2-1|15|TRBD1
CASSPTGTAYNEQFF
>TRBV19|-|TRBJ2-2|15|-
CASSMRTANTGELFF
>TRBV15|-|TRBJ1-2|15|-
CATSRDGGAGYGYTF
>TRBV13|many|TRBJ1-1|13|-
CASSSLRNTEAFF
>TRBV19|many|TRBJ1-1|14|-
CATLPPRGVTEAFF
>TRBV12-3/TRBV12-4|many|TRBJ2-7|15|TRBD2
CASSSGLAGAYEQYF
>TRBV7-9|few|TRBJ2-2|14|-
CASSLAGLAGELFF
>TRBV11-2|many|TRBJ2-3|17|-
CASSSPGDSRSTDTQYF
>TRBV7-9|-|TRBJ2-7|13|-
CASMSLASYEQYF
>TRBV6-1|few|TRBJ2-5|15|-
CASSPITGTQETQYF
>TRBV5-1|-|TRBJ2-2|16|TRBD2
CASIRSEVAGTGELFF
>TRBV6-2/TRBV6-3|few|TRBJ1-4|19|TRBD1
CASSSSSGQGGDVREKLFF
>TRBV3-1|-|TRBJ1-6|20|TRBD1
CASSRTPRGPVSSYNSPLHF
>TRBV12-3/TRBV12-4|few|TRBJ1-6|15|-
CASSYQGSYNSPLHF
>TRBV3-1|many|TRBJ2-1|15|TRBD2
CASSRLAGEGDEQFF
>TRBV6-1|many|TRBJ2-2|16|TRBD2
CASSSLAGVGTGELFF
>TRBV28|many|TRBJ2-1|13|-
CASSLGRDDEQFF
>TRBV27|many|TRBJ2-7|15|TRBD1
CASSKGQGFSYEQYF
>TRBV25-1|-|TRBJ2-2|12|-
CASCLGVGELFF
>TRBV20-1|once|TRBJ2-1|15|-
CSARDSRVPDNEQFF
>TRBV28|many|TRBJ1-4|17|-
CASSPLDLGPTNEKLFF
>TRBV2|many|TRBJ1-6|14|-
CASSEGPYGSPLHF
>TRBV6-2/TRBV6-3|-|TRBJ1-3|14|TRBD1
CASTTAGGGNTIYF
>TRBV28|few|TRBJ1-6|11|-
CASSFAGALHF
>TRBV12-3/TRBV12-4|many|TRBJ2-1|17|TRBD2
CASSSGTSGLLHNEQFF
>TRBV7-9|many|TRBJ1-4|14|TRBD1
CASNRDSPNEKLFF
>TRBV7-2|many|TRBJ2-3|16|-
CASSWSAGLGTDTQYF
>TRBV12-3/TRBV12-4|-|TRBJ1-3|18|-
CASSLRRGHRYSGNTIYF
>TRBV6-2/TRBV6-3|few|TRBJ2-2|13|-
CASSYWDKRELFF
>TRBV27|-|TRBJ2-2|18|TRBD2
CASSPGTSGGRYTGELFF
>TRBV2|many|TRBJ2-3|12|-
CASSSVLDTQYF
>TRBV28|-|TRBJ2-6|15|-
CASSPSGPGANVLTF
>TRBV11-2|many|TRBJ1-2|18|-
CASSLAPPLGPTNYGYTF
>TRBV30|many|TRBJ2-1|14|TRBD2
CAWSAGGGQGEQFF